Here is one T cell receptor (beta chain) with its context. Its antigen remains unidentified. Within one base of it there is no much larger clone, and no base qualities were kept. The data stem from a study of identical twins (TCRdb year 2016). A note on the overall study: TCR alpha and beta repertoires from monozygotic twins, unrelated adults of various ages and cord blood were deep-sequenced to test whether fetal clonotypes persist. Replicate twin experiments were performed at different times using different library preparation protocols to rule out contamination. The full study reports these points: In beta out-of-frame sequences, excess twin sharing was weaker, because having fewer shared sequences lowered the signal-to-noise ratio. Fewer insertions were carried by abundant cord blood beta clonotypes, a similar but weaker trend appeared in young adult naive repertoires, and no such trend appeared in memory repertoires. Recombination models systematically underestimated out-of-frame TCR alpha sharing in monozygotic twins but agreed with sharing between unrelated individuals. Invariant T cells such as MAIT and iNKT could partly confound zero-insertion analyses, though diverse VJ usage argued against this for most clonotypes. Because the same donors could not be followed over many years, the conclusions depended on cross-sectional statistical analysis. Compared with coincidental sharing between unrelated individuals, out-of-frame TCR alpha sequences shared between twins showed an excess of sequences with low generation probability.

Every donor in the study was a healthy Caucasian. Three pairs of female monozygotic twins, all aged roughly 18 to 29 years, were included in the twin cohort. Positive isolation kits from Invitrogen were used to isolate the CD4+ and CD8+ T cell populations. Receptors were amplified or captured by 5' RACE. TCRdb names Illumina HiSeq 2000 as the instrument used. A universal primer binding site was added through template switching, and the final cDNA carried a unique molecular identifier so that TCR cDNA molecules could be counted accurately. First-strand cDNA for TCR alpha and beta chains was synthesized from specific primers in the conserved constant-segment region. To control for contamination, each cDNA library was double barcoded with a SMART-Mk sample barcode plus Illumina barcodes. TruSeq adapter sequences along with Illumina sample barcodes were introduced in two successive PCR steps. Sequencing of the TCR alpha and beta cDNA libraries was done on the Illumina HiSeq platform using custom primers. The published analysis was carried out like this. MiGEC was used to process raw reads and extract unique molecular identifiers, and MiXCR was used to find CDR3 positions. For each individual, recombination models were inferred using an EM algorithm with the repgenHMM and IGoR tools. The analysis of shared clonotypes was done with the tcR package in R, with sharing normalized by the product of cloneset sizes. To study raw recombination free of thymic and clonal selection effects, out-of-frame nonproductive sequences were analyzed. The raw public reads went through TCRdb reprocessing: fastp at Q25, MiXCR clone calling, in-frame beta chains kept. Duplicate CDR3 protein sequences are folded into a single record with the most common DNA and genes. TCRdb's processing, not the authors', yielded these V and J calls. The table for this sample lists 210,000 or so distinct CDR3 sequences; around a sixth of them were counted only once. 40% of the sample is held by the ten biggest clonotypes.

V lost 0 bases and J lost 0 bases; the stretch between them is 9 bases long. Sequences SGHKS (CDR1) and YYEKEE (CDR2) are obtained from the germline V gene (reference sequence). From its cysteine to its phenylalanine, the CDR3 spans 15 amino acids. CDR3 DNA only is kept here, 45 bases in frame from base 1. The same sample was also studied in work on T cells expressing NK-cell markers. As that second study puts it: Fewer than ten donors provided sorted CD3+CD56+NKG2C+, CD3+CD56+NKG2C- and CD3+CD56-NKG2C+ T-cell subsets, whose TCR beta-chain repertoires were profiled. Seven of the eight sequenced donors were HCMV-seropositive and one was HCMV-seronegative. To restrict sorting to alphabetaTCR-expressing T cells, an anti-gammadeltaTCR antibody was added in several experiments. In a handful of donors, the dominant CD3+CD56+NKG2C+ clonotypes were found to rank among the top 10 CD8+ clonotypes and to make up roughly 1.0-7.5% of CD8+ T cells. Those dominant clonotypes were again the most abundant among CD3+CD56-NKG2C+ cells in a handful of donors, at about 25-60.1%. It remained unclear whether the expanded NKG2C-expressing T cell clones were specific for HCMV antigens. All eight donors whose samples were sequenced were randomly selected healthy volunteers, three of them men and five women. HCMV-specific IgG was detected in serum with a commercial ELISA kit to determine HCMV serostatus. MIGEC handled demultiplexing of the reads and grouping by UMI, while MiTCR was used to assemble and quantify clonotypes. To exclude erroneous sequences, only TCR cDNA sequences supported by at least two reads were retained. The tcR package was used for downstream repertoire analysis, and clonotypes were matched across fractions by CDR3 nucleotide sequence plus V segment. VDJmatch was used to annotate antigen specificity against VDJdb, with one amino acid substitution allowed in CDR3.

The sequencing input was CD8+ T cells sorted from blood. The chain couples TRBV5-5 to TRBJ2-5, with no confidently assigned D gene. The TCR comes from a woman aged 18-30 years in good health. CDR3 loop: CASSLVPAYQETQYF. The DNA reads TGTGCCAGCAGCTTGGTCCCCGCGTACCAAGAGACCCAGTACTTC.